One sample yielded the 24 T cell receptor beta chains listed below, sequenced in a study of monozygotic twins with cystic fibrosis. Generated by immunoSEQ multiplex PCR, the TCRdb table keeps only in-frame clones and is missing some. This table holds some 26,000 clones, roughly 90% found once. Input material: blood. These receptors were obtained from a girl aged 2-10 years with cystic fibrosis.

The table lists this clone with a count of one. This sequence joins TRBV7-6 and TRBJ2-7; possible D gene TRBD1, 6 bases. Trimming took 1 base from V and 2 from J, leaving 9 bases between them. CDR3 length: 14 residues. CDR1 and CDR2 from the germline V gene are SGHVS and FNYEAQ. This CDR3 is CASSLGGQPYEQYF. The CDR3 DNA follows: TGTGCCAGCAGCTTAGGCGGACAGCCCTACGAGCAGTACTTC.

CDR3 nucleotides: TGTGCCAGCAGCCCGACCTCTAGCGGGGGGAACCAAGAGACCCAGTACTTC. Its translation is CASSPTSSGGNQETQYF. The rearrangement uses TRBV9 and TRBJ2-5, with TRBD2 matching over 11 bases. The CDR3 is made up of 17 amino acids. Unmatched junction bases numbered 8, after V lost 4 bases and J lost 0 bases. The germline CDR1 and CDR2 sequences are SGDLS and YYNGEE.

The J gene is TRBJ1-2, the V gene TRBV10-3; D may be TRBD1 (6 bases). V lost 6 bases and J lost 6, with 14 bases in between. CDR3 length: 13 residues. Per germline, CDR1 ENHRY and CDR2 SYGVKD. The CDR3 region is CAISKTGSDGYTF. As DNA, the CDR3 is TGTGCCATCAGCAAGACAGGATCGGATGGCTACACCTTC.

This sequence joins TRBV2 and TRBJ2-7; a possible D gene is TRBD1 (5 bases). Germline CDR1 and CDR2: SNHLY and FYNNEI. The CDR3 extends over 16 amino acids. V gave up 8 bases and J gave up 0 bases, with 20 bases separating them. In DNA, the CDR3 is TGTGCCAGCTCCCCTGGGGCCGAAGGTAGCTCCTACGAGCAGTACTTC. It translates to CASSPGAEGSSYEQYF.

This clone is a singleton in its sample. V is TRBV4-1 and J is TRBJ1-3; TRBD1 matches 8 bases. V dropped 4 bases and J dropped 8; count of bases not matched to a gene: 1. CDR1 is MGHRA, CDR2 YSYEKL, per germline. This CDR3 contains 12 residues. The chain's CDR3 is CASSPTGDTIYF. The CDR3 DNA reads TGCGCCAGCAGCCCGACAGGGGACACCATATATTTT.

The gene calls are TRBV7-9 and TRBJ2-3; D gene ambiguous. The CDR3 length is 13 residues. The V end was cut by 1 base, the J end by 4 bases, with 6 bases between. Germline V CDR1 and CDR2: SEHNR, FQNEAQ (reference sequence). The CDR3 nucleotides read TGTGCCAGCAGCTTAGTTGGAGCAGATACGCAGTATTTT. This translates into CASSLVGADTQYF.

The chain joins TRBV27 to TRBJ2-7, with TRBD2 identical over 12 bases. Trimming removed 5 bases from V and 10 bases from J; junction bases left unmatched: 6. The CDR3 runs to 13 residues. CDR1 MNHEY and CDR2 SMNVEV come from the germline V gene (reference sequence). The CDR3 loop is CASSPTSGGPQYF. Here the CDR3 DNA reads TGTGCCAGCAGTCCCACTAGCGGGGGGCCACAGTACTTC.

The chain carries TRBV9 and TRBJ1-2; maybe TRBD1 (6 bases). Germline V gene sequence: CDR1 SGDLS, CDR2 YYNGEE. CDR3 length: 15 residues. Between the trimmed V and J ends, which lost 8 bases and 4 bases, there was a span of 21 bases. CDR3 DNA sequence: TGTGCCAGTACCCAACAGGGAATTGGATCCTATGGCTACACCTTC. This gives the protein CASTQQGIGSYGYTF.

Here the CDR3 reads CASSSTWLEQYF. The CDR3 nucleotides are TGTGCCAGCAGTTCCACTTGGCTCGAGCAGTACTTC. The rearrangement joins TRBV6-6 to TRBJ2-7; no definite D call. The CDR3 sequence is 12 residues long. V lost 4 bases to trimming and J lost 6 bases, with 10 bases between them. The germline CDR1 and CDR2 sequences are MNHNY and SVGAGI (reference sequence).

The CDR3 nucleotides read TGTGCCAGCAGCCTGACAGTACAAGAGACCCAGTACTTC. Its translation: CASSLTVQETQYF. The J gene is TRBJ2-5, the V gene TRBV11-3; tentative D call: TRBD1 (5 bases). The length of the CDR3 is 13 residues. The germline gives CDR1 SGHNT, CDR2 YENEEA. V dropped 5 bases and J dropped 2 bases, with 9 bases sitting between them. The variable domain in full, completed from reference TRBV11-3 and TRBJ2-5, reads EAGVVQSPRYKIIEKKQPVAFWCNPISGHNTLYWYLQNLGQGPELLIRYENEEAVDDSQLPKDRFSAERLKGVDSTLKIQPAELGDSAVYLCASSLTVQETQYFGPGTRLLVL.

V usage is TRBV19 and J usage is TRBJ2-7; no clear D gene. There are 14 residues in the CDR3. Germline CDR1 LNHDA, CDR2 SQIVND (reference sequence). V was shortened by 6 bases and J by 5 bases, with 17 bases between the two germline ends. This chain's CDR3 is CASSPGHARDEQYF. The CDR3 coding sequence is TGTGCCAGTAGCCCGGGCCACGCTCGGGACGAGCAGTACTTC.

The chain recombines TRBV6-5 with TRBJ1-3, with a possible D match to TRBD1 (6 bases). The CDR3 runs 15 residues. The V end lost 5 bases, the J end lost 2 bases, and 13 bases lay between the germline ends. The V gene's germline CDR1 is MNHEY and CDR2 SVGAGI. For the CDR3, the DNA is TGTGCCAGCAGTCGTGGGGGGCCTGCTGGAAACACCATATATTTT. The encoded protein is CASSRGGPAGNTIYF.

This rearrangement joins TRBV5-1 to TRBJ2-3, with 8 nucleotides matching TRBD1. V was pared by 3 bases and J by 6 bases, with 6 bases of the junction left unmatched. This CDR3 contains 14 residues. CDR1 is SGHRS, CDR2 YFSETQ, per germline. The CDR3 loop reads CASSSQRQGDTQYF. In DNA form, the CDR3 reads TGCGCCAGCAGCTCCCAACGACAGGGGGATACGCAGTATTTT. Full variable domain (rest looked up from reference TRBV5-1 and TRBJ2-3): KAGVTQTPRYLIKTRGQQVTLSCSPISGHRSVSWYQQTPGQGLQFLFEYFSETQRNKGNFPGRFSGRQFSNSRSEMNVSTLELGDSALYLCASSSQRQGDTQYFGPGTRLTVL.

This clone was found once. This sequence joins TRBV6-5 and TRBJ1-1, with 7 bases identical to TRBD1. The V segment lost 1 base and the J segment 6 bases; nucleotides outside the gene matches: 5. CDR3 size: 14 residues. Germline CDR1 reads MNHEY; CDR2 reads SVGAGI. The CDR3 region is CASSYLDRSPEAFF. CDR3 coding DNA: TGTGCCAGCAGTTACTTGGACAGGTCCCCTGAAGCTTTCTTT.

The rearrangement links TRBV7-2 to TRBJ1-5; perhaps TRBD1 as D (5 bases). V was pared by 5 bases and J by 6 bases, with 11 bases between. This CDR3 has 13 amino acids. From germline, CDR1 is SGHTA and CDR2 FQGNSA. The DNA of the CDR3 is TGTGCCAGCAGCCCGACAGCCGGTCAGCCCCAGCATTTT. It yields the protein CASSPTAGQPQHF.

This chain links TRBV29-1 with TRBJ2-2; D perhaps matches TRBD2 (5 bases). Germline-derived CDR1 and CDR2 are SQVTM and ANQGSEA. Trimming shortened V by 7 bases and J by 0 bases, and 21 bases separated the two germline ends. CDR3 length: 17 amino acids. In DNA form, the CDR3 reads TGCAGCGCTTCTACCACTTGGGAGTCCGCGAACACCGGGGAGCTGTTTTTT. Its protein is CSASTTWESANTGELFF.

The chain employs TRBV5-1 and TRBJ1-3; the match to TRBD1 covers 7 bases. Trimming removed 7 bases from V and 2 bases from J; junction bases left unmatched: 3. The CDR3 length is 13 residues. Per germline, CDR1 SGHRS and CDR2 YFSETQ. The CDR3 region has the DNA TGCGCCAGCGGGGGACAGCCTGGAAACACCATATATTTT. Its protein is CASGGQPGNTIYF.

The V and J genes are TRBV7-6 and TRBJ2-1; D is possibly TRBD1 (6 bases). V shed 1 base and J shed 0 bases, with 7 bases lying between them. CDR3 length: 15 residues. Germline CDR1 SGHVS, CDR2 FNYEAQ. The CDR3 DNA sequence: TGTGCCAGCAGCTTAGGACAGGACTCCTACAATGAGCAGTTCTTC. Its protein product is CASSLGQDSYNEQFF. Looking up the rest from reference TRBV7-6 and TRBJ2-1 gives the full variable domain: GAGVSQSPRYKVTKRGQDVALRCDPISGHVSLYWYRQALGQGPEFLTYFNYEAQQDKSGLPNDRFSAERPEGSISTLTIQRTEQRDSAMYRCASSLGQDSYNEQFFGPGTRLTVL.

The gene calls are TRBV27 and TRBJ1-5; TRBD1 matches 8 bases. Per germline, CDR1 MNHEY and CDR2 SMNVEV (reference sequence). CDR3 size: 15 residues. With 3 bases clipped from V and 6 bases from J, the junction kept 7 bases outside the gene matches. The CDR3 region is CASSFRAGGSQPQHF. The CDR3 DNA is TGTGCCAGCAGTTTTAGGGCAGGGGGCAGTCAGCCCCAGCATTTT.

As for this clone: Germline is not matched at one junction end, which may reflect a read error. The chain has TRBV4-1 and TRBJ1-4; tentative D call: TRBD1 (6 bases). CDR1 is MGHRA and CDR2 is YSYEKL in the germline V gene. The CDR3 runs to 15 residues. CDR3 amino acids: CASSQPGHGLENLFF. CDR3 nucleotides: TGCGCCAGCAGCCAACCGGGACACGGGTTGGAAAATCTGTTTTTT.

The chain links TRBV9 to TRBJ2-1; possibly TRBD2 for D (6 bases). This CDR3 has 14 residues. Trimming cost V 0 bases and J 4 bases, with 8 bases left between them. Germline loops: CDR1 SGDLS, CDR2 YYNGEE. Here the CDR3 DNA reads TGTGCCAGCAGCGTAGAAGGGACTTACAATGAGCAGTTCTTC. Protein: CASSVEGTYNEQFF.

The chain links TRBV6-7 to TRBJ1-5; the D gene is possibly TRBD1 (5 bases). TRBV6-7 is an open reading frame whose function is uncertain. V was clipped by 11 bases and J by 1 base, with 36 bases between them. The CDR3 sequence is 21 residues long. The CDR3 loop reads CAAEAVRVFSSWGLSNQPQHF. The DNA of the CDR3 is TGTGCCGCGGAAGCAGTTAGGGTATTTTCCTCCTGGGGACTGAGCAATCAGCCCCAGCATTTT.

The CDR3 sequence: CASSIGDRDTEAFF. The CDR3 DNA reads as TGTGCCAGTAGTATCGGGGACAGGGACACTGAAGCTTTCTTT. This rearrangement joins TRBV19 to TRBJ1-1; 9 bases agree with TRBD1. This CDR3 has 14 amino acids. V lost 3 bases and J lost 3; bases outside the gene matches: 2. Per the germline V gene, CDR1 is LNHDA and CDR2 is SQIVND (reference sequence).

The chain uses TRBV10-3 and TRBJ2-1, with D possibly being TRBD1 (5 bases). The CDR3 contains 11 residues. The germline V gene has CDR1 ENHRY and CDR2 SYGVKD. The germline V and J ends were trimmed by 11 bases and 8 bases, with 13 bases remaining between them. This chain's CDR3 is CASHARDEQFF. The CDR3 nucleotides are TGTGCCTCACACGCCAGGGATGAGCAGTTCTTC.